The 28 T cell receptor beta chains given below trace back to one sample, sequenced in a study of spatial heterogeneity in lung cancer. The time point: sample taken at primary tumor resection. MiXCR, run by TCRdb on the 5' RACE reads, gives a single entry per CDR3 protein. In the table there are some 6,100 distinct CDR3 sequences, roughly 7.4% of which are singletons. Sequences were derived from normal lung tissue next to the tumor, sampled at surgery. All receptors come from a female donor with early-stage non-small cell lung cancer.

This clonotype ranks as medium-sized. This chain uses TRBV30 with TRBJ1-1, with D unresolved. Germline V gene data show CDR1 as GTSNPN and CDR2 as SVGIG (reference sequence). Trimming shortened V by 3 bases and J by 0 bases, and 17 bases separated the two germline ends. The CDR3 consists of 16 residues. The CDR3 region is CAWRSSVGLLNTEAFF. As DNA, the CDR3 is TGTGCCTGGAGGTCCTCTGTTGGGCTGCTGAACACTGAAGCTTTCTTT.

The genes are TRBV9 and TRBJ2-5; 10 positions match TRBD2. Germline loops: CDR1 SGDLS, CDR2 YYNGEE. V was pared by 3 bases and J by 7 bases, with 9 bases of the junction left unmatched. This CDR3 comprises 15 residues. CDR3 coding DNA: TGTGCCAGCAGCGCGGGACTAGCGCTCGAGGGGACCCAGTACTTC. Protein: CASSAGLALEGTQYF. The full variable domain, completed using reference TRBV9 and TRBJ2-5, is DSGVTQTPKHLITATGQRVTLRCSPRSGDLSVYWYQQSLDQGLQFLIQYYNGEERAKGNILERFSAQQFPDLHSELNLSSLELGDSALYFCASSAGLALEGTQYFGPGTRLLVL.

With regard to this clonotype: Since a much larger clone is just one base distant, this may be a read error. V usage is TRBV6-2 or TRBV6-3 and J usage is TRBJ2-1, with TRBD1 matching 9 bases. Germline CDR1 and CDR2: MNHEY and SVGEGT. V lost 2 bases, J lost 6 bases, and 11 bases stayed unmatched. This CDR3 region has 17 residues. Here the CDR3 DNA reads TGTGCCAGCAGTTACACCCAGGGACAGGGTAACTGCAATGAGCAGTTCTTC. This gives the protein CASSYTQGQGNCNEQFF.

This chain uses TRBV10-2 with TRBJ2-3, with 7 bases identical to TRBD2. The junction had 7 bases not matched to a gene; V was cut back by 4 bases and J by 0 bases. This CDR3 is 16 amino acids long. Germline V gene sequence: CDR1 WSHSY, CDR2 SAAADI. Here the CDR3 DNA reads TGCGCCAGCAGTGTTAGTGGGGGGGGGAGCACAGATACGCAGTATTTT. Its translation is CASSVSGGGSTDTQYF.

By frequency in the sample, this clonotype is medium-sized. The chain uses TRBV4-2 and TRBJ1-2, with D perhaps matching TRBD1 (6 bases). Germline values: CDR1 LGHNA, CDR2 YNFKEQ. Between the trimmed V and J ends, which lost 0 bases and 4 bases, there was a span of 12 bases. CDR3 size: 15 residues. CDR3: CASSQDAGAPYGYTF. In nucleotides, the CDR3 is TGTGCCAGCAGCCAAGATGCAGGGGCCCCCTATGGCTACACCTTC.

Within the sample, this clonotype is medium-sized. The chain couples TRBV7-9 to TRBJ1-1, with D maybe TRBD1 (5 bases). The germline gives CDR1 SEHNR, CDR2 FQNEAQ (reference sequence). With 0 bases removed from V and 11 bases from J, the gap between germline ends came to 16 bases. The CDR3 is 14 amino acids. This CDR3 reads CASSLAGGPGVAFF. For the CDR3, the DNA is TGTGCCAGCAGCTTAGCGGGGGGACCGGGGGTGGCTTTCTTT.

In its sample, this clonotype ranks as medium-sized. The J gene is TRBJ1-1, the V gene TRBV2, with D hard to call. Germline loops: CDR1 SNHLY, CDR2 FYNNEI. V lost 1 base and J lost 3, with 9 bases in between. The CDR3 extends over 14 amino acids. The CDR3 bases are TGTGCCAGCAGTGAAGTAAAGGGTCACACTGAAGCTTTCTTT. It translates to CASSEVKGHTEAFF. The complete variable domain, with remaining parts taken from reference TRBV2 and TRBJ1-1, reads EPEVTQTPSHQVTQMGQEVILRCVPISNHLYFYWYRQILGQKVEFLVSFYNNEISEKSEIFDDQFSVERPDGSNFTLKIRSTKLEDSAMYFCASSEVKGHTEAFFGQGTRLTVV.

This clonotype has only a few counts. The V call is TRBV20-1, the J call TRBJ2-1; D unclear. Trimming removed 3 bases at V and 5 bases at J, with 11 bases between. Germline CDR1 is DFQATT and CDR2 is SNEGSKA (reference sequence). CDR3 size: 13 residues. DNA for the CDR3: TGCAGTGCTAGGTCCACCAGAAACAATGAGCAGTTCTTC. Protein product: CSARSTRNNEQFF.

In this sample, this clonotype is medium-sized. CDR3 in amino acids: CASRPPGLNNEQFF. The CDR3 DNA follows: TGCGCCAGCAGGCCCCCGGGACTAAACAATGAGCAGTTCTTC. The chain recombines TRBV10-2 with TRBJ2-1, with TRBD2 matching over 7 bases. Trimming removed 6 bases from V and 5 bases from J; junction bases left unmatched: 7. CDR1 and CDR2 from the germline V gene are WSHSY and SAAADI. The CDR3 sequence is 14 residues long.

This clonotype was counted ten times or more. This chain joins TRBV6-6 and TRBJ2-6; the D is unclear. The ends were cut back, 4 bases at V and 2 bases at J, with 0 bases in the middle. CDR1 MNHNY and CDR2 SVGAGI come from the germline V gene (reference sequence). This CDR3 comprises 12 residues. The CDR3 region has the DNA TGTGCCAGCAGTTCTGGGGCCAACGTCCTGACTTTC. Its protein product is CASSSGANVLTF.

The table lists this clonotype with many counts. The J gene is TRBJ1-1, the V gene TRBV29-1; D is uncertain. Trimming shortened V by 1 base and J by 4 bases, and 13 bases separated the two germline ends. The CDR3 spans 14 residues. The germline V gene encodes CDR1 SQVTM and CDR2 ANQGSEA. CDR3 protein: CSVEGGRAGTEAFF. For the CDR3, the DNA is TGCAGCGTTGAAGGGGGAAGAGCGGGCACTGAAGCTTTCTTT. Together with reference TRBV29-1 and TRBJ1-1, the CDR3 gives the full variable domain: SAVISQKPSRDICQRGTSLTIQCQVDSQVTMMFWYRQQPGQSLTLIATANQGSEATYESGFVIDKFPISRPNLTFSTLTVSNMSPEDSSIYLCSVEGGRAGTEAFFGQGTRLTVV.

This clonotype qualifies as medium-sized. This chain uses TRBV28 with TRBJ1-1; 7 bases map to TRBD1. V trimming: 6 bases; J trimming: 6 bases; junction bases outside the gene matches: 13. From germline, CDR1 is MDHEN and CDR2 SYDVKM. The CDR3 has 15 residues. The DNA for the CDR3 is TGTGCCAGCAGCCCACCGACAGGGCTGGGCGCTGAAGCTTTCTTT. Its translation: CASSPPTGLGAEAFF.

Relative to its sample, this clonotype is medium-sized. The chain uses TRBV12-3 or TRBV12-4 and TRBJ2-1; TRBD1 agrees at 7 bases. V gave up 6 bases and J gave up 0 bases; unmatched junction bases: 5. The CDR3 is 15 residues long. The CDR3 protein is CASSPGTASYNEQFF. In DNA, the CDR3 is TGTGCCAGCAGCCCCGGGACAGCCTCCTACAATGAGCAGTTCTTC.

V usage is TRBV29-1 and J usage is TRBJ1-1, with D maybe TRBD1 (6 bases). The germline V gene has CDR1 SQVTM and CDR2 ANQGSEA. Trimming shortened V by 5 bases and J by 9 bases, and 13 bases separated the two germline ends. The CDR3 length is 11 residues. The DNA of the CDR3 is TGCAGCGTTCAACAGGGATCTCAAGCTTTCTTT. Protein sequence: CSVQQGSQAFF.

The V gene is TRBV27, the J gene TRBJ1-4; D is ambiguous. Germline V gene lookup returns CDR1 MNHEY and CDR2 SMNVEV (reference sequence). The CDR3 is made up of 13 amino acids. V was clipped by 5 bases and J by 6 bases, with 10 bases between them. This chain's CDR3 is CASSPLIHEKLFF. The DNA for the CDR3 is TGTGCCAGCAGTCCGCTCATACATGAAAAACTGTTTTTT. The entire variable domain, with the rest obtained from reference TRBV27 and TRBJ1-4, is as follows: EAQVTQNPRYLITVTGKKLTVTCSQNMNHEYMSWYRQDPGLGLRQIYYSMNVEVTDKGDVPEGYKVSRKEKRNFPLILESPSPNQTSLYFCASSPLIHEKLFFGSGTQLSVL.

This clonotype was seen ten or more times. V gene TRBV6-5 combines with J gene TRBJ1-3; D might be TRBD1 (6 bases). The V end was cut by 6 bases, the J end by 2 bases, with 14 bases between. CDR1 MNHEY and CDR2 SVGAGI come from the germline V gene. The CDR3 sequence is 15 residues long. The CDR3 DNA follows: TGTGCCAGCAGCCTTGACAGGCGCCCTGGAAACACCATATATTTT. This translates into CASSLDRRPGNTIYF.

This clonotype was recorded at least ten times. The chain is built from TRBV24-1 and TRBJ2-3; no firm D call. V shed 5 bases and J shed 1 base, with 9 bases lying between them. The CDR3 is made up of 14 amino acids. The germline V gene has CDR1 KGHDR and CDR2 SFDVKD. The CDR3 DNA follows: TGTGCCACCAGTGGGGCCTGGGGCACAGATACGCAGTATTTT. Protein: CATSGAWGTDTQYF.

This clonotype turned up a few times. The chain recombines TRBV5-4 with TRBJ2-3; 9 nucleotides line up with TRBD2. Germline V gives CDR1 SGHNT, CDR2 YYREEE (reference sequence). V shed 2 bases, J shed 2 bases, and the junction held 6 bases outside the gene matches. There are 16 residues in the CDR3. The chain's CDR3 is CASSFRAGGSTDTQYF. DNA for the CDR3: TGTGCCAGCAGCTTCAGAGCGGGGGGCTCCACAGATACGCAGTATTTT.

By frequency in the sample, this clonotype is medium-sized. The genes are TRBV20-1 and TRBJ1-4; D is undetermined. Germline CDR1 DFQATT, CDR2 SNEGSKA (reference sequence). V was pared by 3 bases and J by 0 bases, with 11 bases between. The CDR3 runs to 15 residues. The CDR3 region has the DNA TGCAGTGCTAGTCAGGATTCTGCAACTAATGAAAAACTGTTTTTT. Its translation is CSASQDSATNEKLFF.

For this clonotype: This sequence may be a read error, since a much larger clone differs from it by one base. The chain combines TRBV6-1 with TRBJ1-1; 7 bases fit TRBD1. CDR3 size: 14 residues. CDR1 is MNHNS, CDR2 SASEGT, per germline. The CDR3 reads CVSSLNRGNTEAFF. CDR3 DNA: TGTGTCAGCAGCTTAAACAGGGGTAACACTGAAGCTTTCTTT.

This clonotype was found a few times. V and J are TRBV12-3 or TRBV12-4 and TRBJ2-7; D gene unclear. This CDR3 spans 13 amino acids. Trimming pared 4 bases from V and 1 base from J, leaving 8 bases between. The chain's CDR3 is CASSSHISYEQYF. CDR3 DNA sequence: TGTGCCAGCAGTTCACACATATCCTACGAGCAGTACTTC.

V and J are TRBV7-1 and TRBJ2-7; 7 bases are shared with TRBD1. TRBV7-1 is assigned to the ORF class and has an uncertain function. This CDR3 comprises 13 residues. Unmatched junction bases numbered 8, after V lost 6 bases and J lost 6 bases. This chain's CDR3 is CASSPGTEREQYF. The CDR3 DNA follows: TGTGCCAGCAGTCCCGGGACAGAGCGCGAGCAGTACTTC.

This clonotype was recorded many times. The rearrangement uses TRBV19 and TRBJ2-1; D may be TRBD1 or TRBD2 (7 bases each). This CDR3 is built from 14 residues. From germline, CDR1 is LNHDA and CDR2 SQIVND (reference sequence). Trimming removed 11 bases at V and 1 base at J, with 15 bases between. CDR3 amino acids: CASGGGVSYNEQFF. In nucleotides, the CDR3 is TGTGCCTCAGGGGGGGGGGTTTCCTACAATGAGCAGTTCTTC.

The sample holds a few counts of this clonotype. V is TRBV27 and J is TRBJ2-5; D is perhaps TRBD1 or TRBD2 (5 bases each). The CDR3 covers 15 residues. V lost 0 bases, J lost 5 bases, and 13 bases lay in between. The V gene's germline CDR1 is MNHEY and CDR2 SMNVEV (reference sequence). The CDR3 reads CASSLSGTYGETQYF. The DNA for the CDR3 is TGTGCCAGCAGTTTATCTGGGACCTACGGCGAGACCCAGTACTTC.

This clonotype was recorded at least ten times. The V call is TRBV7-9, the J call TRBJ2-7; D is possibly TRBD1 (7 bases). Germline assignment: CDR1 SEHNR and CDR2 FQNEAQ (reference sequence). Between the trimmed V and J ends, which lost 3 bases and 6 bases, there was a span of 15 bases. CDR3 length: 14 residues. The CDR3 region is CASSLEGALSEQYF. The CDR3 coding sequence is TGTGCCAGCAGCTTGGAGGGGGCGCTTTCCGAGCAGTACTTC.

This clonotype was detected ten times or more. The V gene is TRBV29-1, the J gene TRBJ2-1; a weak D match, TRBD2 (6 bases). Per germline, CDR1 SQVTM and CDR2 ANQGSEA. Deletions cut 8 bases from V and 1 base from J, with 15 bases between. This CDR3 has 14 amino acids. The CDR3 DNA follows: TGCAGCTTTTTTCCCGGGACTTCCTACAATGAGCAGTTCTTC. Protein sequence: CSFFPGTSYNEQFF.

The CDR3 nucleotides read TGTGCCAGCAGCTTAGATCCACAGGGAGTTAGCTACAATGAGCAGTTCTTC. This sequence encodes CASSLDPQGVSYNEQFF. V and J are TRBV7-9 and TRBJ2-1; D is perhaps TRBD1 (6 bases). This CDR3 has 17 amino acids. Germline values: CDR1 SEHNR, CDR2 FQNEAQ (reference sequence). Deletions cut 1 base from V and 3 bases from J, with 16 bases between.

This clonotype was observed at least ten times. The chain is built from TRBV6-5 and TRBJ1-1; D is ambiguous. V lost 0 bases, J lost 6 bases, and 11 bases lay in between. Germline V gene data show CDR1 as MNHEY and CDR2 as SVGAGI. The CDR3 is 14 residues long. CDR3 in DNA: TGTGCCAGCAGTTACTCCTCCGGGTATGCTGAAGCTTTCTTT. Amino acid sequence: CASSYSSGYAEAFF.